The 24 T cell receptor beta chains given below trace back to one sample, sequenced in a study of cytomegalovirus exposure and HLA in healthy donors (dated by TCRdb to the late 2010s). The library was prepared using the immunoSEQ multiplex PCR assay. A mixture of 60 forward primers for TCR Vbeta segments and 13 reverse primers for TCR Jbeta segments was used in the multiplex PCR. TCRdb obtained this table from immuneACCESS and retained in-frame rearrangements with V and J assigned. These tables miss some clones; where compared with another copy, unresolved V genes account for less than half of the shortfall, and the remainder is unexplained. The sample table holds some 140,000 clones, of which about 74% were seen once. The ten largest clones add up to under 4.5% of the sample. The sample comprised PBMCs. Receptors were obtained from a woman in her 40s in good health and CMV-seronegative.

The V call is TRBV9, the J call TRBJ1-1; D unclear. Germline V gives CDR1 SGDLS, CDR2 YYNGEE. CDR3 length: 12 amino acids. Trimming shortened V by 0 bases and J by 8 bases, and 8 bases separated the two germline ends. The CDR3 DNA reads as TGTGCCAGCAGCGTAGGAGTCGAGGAAGCTTTCTTT. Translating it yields CASSVGVEEAFF.

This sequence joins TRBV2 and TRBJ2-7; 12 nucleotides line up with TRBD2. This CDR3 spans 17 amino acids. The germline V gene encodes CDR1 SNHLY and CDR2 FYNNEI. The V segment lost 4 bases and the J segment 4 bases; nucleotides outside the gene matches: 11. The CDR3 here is CASSAGQPGLAGYEQYF. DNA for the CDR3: TGTGCCAGCAGTGCGGGGCAACCGGGACTAGCGGGTTACGAGCAGTACTTC.

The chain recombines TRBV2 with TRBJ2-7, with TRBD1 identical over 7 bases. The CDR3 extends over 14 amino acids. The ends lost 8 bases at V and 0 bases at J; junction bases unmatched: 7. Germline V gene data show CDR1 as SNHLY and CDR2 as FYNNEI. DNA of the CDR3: TGTGCCAGCGCTCGAACAGGGGCCTCCTACGAGCAGTACTTC. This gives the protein CASARTGASYEQYF.

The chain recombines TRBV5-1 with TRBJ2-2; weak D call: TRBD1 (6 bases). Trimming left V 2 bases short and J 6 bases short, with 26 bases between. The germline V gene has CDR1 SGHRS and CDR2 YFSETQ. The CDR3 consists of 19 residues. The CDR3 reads CASSFTTTDATGWAGELFF. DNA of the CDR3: TGCGCCAGCAGCTTCACGACGACGGACGCGACAGGTTGGGCCGGGGAGCTGTTTTTT.

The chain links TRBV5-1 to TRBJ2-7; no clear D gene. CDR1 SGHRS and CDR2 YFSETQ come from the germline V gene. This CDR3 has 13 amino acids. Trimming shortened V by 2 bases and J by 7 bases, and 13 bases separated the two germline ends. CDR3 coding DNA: TGCGCCAGCAGCTTTGGAACGCGGTTTGAGCAGTACTTC. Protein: CASSFGTRFEQYF.

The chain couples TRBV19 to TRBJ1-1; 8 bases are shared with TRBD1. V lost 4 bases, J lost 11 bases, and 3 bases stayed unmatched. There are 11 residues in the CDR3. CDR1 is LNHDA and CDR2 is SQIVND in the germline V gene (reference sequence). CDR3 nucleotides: TGTGCCAGTAGTAGGACAGGGAAGGCTTTCTTT. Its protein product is CASSRTGKAFF. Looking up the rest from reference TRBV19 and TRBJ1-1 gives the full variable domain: DGGITQSPKYLFRKEGQNVTLSCEQNLNHDAMYWYRQDPGQGLRLIYYSQIVNDFQKGDIAEGYSVSREKKESFPLTVTSAQKNPTAFYLCASSRTGKAFFGQGTRLTVV.

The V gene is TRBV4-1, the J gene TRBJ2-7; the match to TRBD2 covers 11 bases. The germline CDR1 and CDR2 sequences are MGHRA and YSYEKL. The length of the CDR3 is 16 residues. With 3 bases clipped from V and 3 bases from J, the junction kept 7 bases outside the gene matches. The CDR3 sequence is CASSHSGGATRYEQYF. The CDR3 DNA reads TGCGCCAGCAGCCATAGCGGGGGGGCCACTCGCTACGAGCAGTACTTC.

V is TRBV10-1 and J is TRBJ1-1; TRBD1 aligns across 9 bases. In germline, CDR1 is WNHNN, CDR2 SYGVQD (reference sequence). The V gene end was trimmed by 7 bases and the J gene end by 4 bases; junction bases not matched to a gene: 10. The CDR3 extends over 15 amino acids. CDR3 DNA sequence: TGCGCCAGCACCCCTAGGACAGGGGCCGGCACTGAAGCTTTCTTT. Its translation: CASTPRTGAGTEAFF.

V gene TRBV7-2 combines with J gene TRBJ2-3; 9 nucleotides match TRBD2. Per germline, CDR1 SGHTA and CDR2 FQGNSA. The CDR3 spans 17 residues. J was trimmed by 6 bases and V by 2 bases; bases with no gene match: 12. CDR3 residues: CASSLPVTSGRVDTQYF. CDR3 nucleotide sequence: TGTGCCAGCAGCTTACCAGTGACTAGCGGTCGTGTGGATACGCAGTATTTT.

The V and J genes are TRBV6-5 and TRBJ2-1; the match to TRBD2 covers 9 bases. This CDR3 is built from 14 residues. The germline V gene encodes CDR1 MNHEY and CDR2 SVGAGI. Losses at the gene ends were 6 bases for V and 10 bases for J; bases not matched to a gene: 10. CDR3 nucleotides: TGTGCCAGCAGCGAGACTAGCGGTTCCTGGGAGCAGTTCTTC. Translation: CASSETSGSWEQFF.

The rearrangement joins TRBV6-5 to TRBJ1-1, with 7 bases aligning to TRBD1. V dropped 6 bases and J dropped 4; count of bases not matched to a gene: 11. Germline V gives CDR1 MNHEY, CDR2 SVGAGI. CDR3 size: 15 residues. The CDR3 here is CASRPFSGGSTEAFF. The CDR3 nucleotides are TGTGCCAGCAGGCCTTTTTCAGGGGGGAGCACTGAAGCTTTCTTT.

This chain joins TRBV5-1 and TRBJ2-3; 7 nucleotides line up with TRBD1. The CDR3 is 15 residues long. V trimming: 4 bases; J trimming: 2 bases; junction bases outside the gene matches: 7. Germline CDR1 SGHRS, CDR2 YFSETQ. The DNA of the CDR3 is TGCGCCAGCAGCATACCGACAGGGTCCACAGATACGCAGTATTTT. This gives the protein CASSIPTGSTDTQYF.

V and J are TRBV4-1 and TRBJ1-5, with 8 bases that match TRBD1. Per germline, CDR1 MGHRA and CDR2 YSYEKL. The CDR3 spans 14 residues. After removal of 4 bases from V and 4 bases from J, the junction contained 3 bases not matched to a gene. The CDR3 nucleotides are TGCGCCAGCAGCCGTACAGGGGGAAATCAGCCCCAGCATTTT. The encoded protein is CASSRTGGNQPQHF.

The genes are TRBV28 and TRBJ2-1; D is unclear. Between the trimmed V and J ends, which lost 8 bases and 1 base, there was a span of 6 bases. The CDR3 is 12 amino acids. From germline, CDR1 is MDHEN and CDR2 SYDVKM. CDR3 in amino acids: CASYGSYNEQFF. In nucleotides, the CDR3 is TGTGCCAGCTACGGGTCCTACAATGAGCAGTTCTTC.

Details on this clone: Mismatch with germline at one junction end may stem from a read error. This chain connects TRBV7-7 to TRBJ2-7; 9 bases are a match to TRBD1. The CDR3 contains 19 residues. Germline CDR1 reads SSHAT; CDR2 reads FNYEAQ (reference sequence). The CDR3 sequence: CASSLCTGQGSPTTDEQYF. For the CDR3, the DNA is TGTGCTAGCAGCTTATGTACCGGACAGGGGTCCCCCACGACCGACGAGCAGTACTTC.

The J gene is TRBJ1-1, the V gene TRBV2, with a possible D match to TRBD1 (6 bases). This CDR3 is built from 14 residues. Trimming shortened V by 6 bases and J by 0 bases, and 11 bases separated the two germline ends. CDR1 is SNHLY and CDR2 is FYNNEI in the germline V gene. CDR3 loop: CASRPGHMNTEAFF. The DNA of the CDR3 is TGTGCCAGCAGGCCGGGACATATGAACACTGAAGCTTTCTTT.

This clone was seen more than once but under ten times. CDR3 nucleotide sequence: TGTGCCAGCAGTCTCGGACAGTCTAGCACAGATACGCAGTATTTT. Its protein product is CASSLGQSSTDTQYF. This chain connects TRBV6-4 to TRBJ2-3; D may be TRBD1 (6 bases). Trimming removed 5 bases at V and 0 bases at J, with 12 bases between. CDR3 length equals 15 residues. The V gene's germline CDR1 is MRHNA and CDR2 SNTAGT.

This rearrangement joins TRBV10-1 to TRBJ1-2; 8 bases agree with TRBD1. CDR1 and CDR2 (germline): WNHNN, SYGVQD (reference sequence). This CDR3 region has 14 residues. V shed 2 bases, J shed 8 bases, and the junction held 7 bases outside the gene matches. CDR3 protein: CASSELTGGEGYTF. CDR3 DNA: TGCGCCAGCAGTGAGCTTACAGGGGGTGAAGGCTACACCTTC.

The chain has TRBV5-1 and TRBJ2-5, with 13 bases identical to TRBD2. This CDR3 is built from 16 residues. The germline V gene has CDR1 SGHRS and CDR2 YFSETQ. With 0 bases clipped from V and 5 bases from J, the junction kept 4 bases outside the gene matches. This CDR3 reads CASSLGLAGGAETQYF. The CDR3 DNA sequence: TGCGCCAGCAGCTTGGGACTAGCGGGGGGAGCGGAGACCCAGTACTTC.

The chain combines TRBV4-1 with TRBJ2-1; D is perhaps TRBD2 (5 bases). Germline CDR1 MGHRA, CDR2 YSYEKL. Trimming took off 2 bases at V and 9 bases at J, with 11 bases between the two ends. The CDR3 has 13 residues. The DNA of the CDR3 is TGCGCCAGCAGCCAAATAAGCCGGGGTGAGCAGTTCTTC. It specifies CASSQISRGEQFF.

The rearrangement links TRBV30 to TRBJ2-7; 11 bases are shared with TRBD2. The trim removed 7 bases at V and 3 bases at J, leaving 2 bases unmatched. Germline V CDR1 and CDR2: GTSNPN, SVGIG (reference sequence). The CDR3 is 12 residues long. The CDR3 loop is CASGTSGYEQYF. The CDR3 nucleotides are TGTGCCTCTGGGACTAGCGGCTACGAGCAGTACTTC.

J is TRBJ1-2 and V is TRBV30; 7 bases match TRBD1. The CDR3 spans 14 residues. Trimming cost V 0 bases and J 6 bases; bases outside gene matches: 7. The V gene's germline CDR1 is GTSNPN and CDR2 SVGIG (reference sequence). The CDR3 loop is CAWSVLEGQNGYTF. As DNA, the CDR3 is TGTGCCTGGAGTGTACTCGAGGGACAGAATGGCTACACCTTC.

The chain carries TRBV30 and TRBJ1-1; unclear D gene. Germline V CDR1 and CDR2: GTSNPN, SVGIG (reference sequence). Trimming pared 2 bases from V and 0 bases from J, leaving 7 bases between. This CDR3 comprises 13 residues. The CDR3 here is CAWSSIVNTEAFF. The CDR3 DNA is TGTGCCTGGAGTAGCATAGTGAACACTGAAGCTTTCTTT.

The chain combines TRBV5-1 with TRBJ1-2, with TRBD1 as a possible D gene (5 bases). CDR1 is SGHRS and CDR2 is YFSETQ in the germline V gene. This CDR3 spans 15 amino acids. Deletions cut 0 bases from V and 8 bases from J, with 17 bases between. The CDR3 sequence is CASSLEIAGNDGYTF. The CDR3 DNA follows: TGCGCCAGCAGCTTGGAAATAGCAGGGAACGACGGCTACACCTTC. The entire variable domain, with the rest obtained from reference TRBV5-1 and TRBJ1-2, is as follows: KAGVTQTPRYLIKTRGQQVTLSCSPISGHRSVSWYQQTPGQGLQFLFEYFSETQRNKGNFPGRFSGRQFSNSRSEMNVSTLELGDSALYLCASSLEIAGNDGYTFGSGTRLTVV.